What follows is one TCR beta chain and its context. Its antigen is unknown. This PCR relied on a set of 60 Vbeta primers and 13 Jbeta primers. Repertoires were generated with immunoSEQ multiplex PCR, while TCRdb's copy carries only in-frame clones and drops some. The table includes approximately 300,000 clones, roughly 80% detected once. The sample is drawn from a study of cytomegalovirus exposure and HLA in healthy donors. Donors sampled were nominally healthy, though unrecorded immune exposures were likely. This CDR3 region has 13 residues. Trimming removed 9 bases from V and 3 bases from J, with 14 bases in between. The germline V gene encodes CDR1 WSHSY and CDR2 SAAADI. Study results and caveats: Reports state that TCR beta sequences accurately predicted most subjects' HLA-A and HLA-B alleles. Solely CMV serostatus was available to characterize immune exposure.

V is TRBV10-2 and J is TRBJ1-1, with D possibly being TRBD1 (6 bases). Material for sequencing was PBMCs. The sequence was collected from a girl aged 2 to 10 in good health and CMV-seronegative. CDR3 bases: TGCGCCAGTACCACAGGGATCTACACTGAAGCTTTCTTT. Translated: CASTTGIYTEAFF.